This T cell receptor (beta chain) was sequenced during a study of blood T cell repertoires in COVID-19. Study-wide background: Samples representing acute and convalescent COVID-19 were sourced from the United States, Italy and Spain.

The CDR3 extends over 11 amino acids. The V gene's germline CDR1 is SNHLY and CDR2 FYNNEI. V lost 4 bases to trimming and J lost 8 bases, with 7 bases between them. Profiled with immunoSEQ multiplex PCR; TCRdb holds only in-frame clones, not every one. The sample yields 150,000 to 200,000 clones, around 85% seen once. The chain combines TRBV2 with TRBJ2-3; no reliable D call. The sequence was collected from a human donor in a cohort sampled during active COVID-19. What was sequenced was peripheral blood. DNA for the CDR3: TGTGCCAGCAGTGCCGGTAGTACGCAGTATTTT. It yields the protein CASSAGSTQYF.